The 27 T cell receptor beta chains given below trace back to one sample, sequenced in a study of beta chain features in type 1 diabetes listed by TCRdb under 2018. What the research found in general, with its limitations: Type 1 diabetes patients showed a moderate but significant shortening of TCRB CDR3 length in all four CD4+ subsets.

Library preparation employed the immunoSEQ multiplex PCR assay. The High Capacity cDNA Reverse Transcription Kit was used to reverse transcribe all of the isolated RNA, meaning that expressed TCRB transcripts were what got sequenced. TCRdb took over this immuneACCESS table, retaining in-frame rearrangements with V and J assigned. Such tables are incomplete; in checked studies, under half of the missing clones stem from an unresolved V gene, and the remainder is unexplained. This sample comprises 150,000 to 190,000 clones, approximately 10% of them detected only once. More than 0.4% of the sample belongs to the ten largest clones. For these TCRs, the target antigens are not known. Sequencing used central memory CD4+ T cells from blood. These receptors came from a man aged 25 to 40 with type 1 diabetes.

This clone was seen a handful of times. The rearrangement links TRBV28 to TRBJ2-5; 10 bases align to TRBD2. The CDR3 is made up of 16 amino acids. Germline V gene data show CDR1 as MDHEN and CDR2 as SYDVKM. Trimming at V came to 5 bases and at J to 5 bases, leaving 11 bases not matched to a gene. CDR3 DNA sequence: TGTGCCAGCAGTCATCTCAAAGCGGGAGGGGGGGAGACCCAGTACTTC. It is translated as CASSHLKAGGGETQYF.

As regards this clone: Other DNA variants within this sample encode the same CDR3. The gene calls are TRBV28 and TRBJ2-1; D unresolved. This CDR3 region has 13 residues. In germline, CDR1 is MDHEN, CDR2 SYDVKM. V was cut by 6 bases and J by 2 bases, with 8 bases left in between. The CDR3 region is CASSPPTYNEQFF. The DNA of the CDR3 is TGTGCCAGCAGCCCCCCCACCTACAATGAGCAGTTCTTC.

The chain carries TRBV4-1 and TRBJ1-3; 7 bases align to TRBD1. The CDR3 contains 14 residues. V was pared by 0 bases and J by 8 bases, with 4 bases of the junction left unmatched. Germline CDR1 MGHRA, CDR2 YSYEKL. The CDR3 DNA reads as TGCGCCAGCAGCCAAGATCAGGGGGGTTACACCATATATTTT. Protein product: CASSQDQGGYTIYF.

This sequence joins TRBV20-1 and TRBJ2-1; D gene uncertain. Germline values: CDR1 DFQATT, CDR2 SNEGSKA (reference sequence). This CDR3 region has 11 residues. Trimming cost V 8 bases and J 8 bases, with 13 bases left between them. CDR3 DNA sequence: TGCAGTATACCTATGGCGGATGAGCAGTTCTTC. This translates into CSIPMADEQFF.

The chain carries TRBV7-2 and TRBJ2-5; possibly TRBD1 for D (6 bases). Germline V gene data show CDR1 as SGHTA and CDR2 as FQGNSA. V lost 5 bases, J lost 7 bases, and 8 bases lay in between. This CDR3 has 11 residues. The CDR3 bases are TGTGCCAGCAGCGCCAGGGGGACCCAGTACTTC. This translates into CASSARGTQYF.

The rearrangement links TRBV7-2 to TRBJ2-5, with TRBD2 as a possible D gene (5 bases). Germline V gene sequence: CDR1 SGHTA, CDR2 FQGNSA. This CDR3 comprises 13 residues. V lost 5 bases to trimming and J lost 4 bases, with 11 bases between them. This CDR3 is CASSRPAGETQYF. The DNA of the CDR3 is TGTGCCAGCAGCCGGCCCGCGGGAGAGACCCAGTACTTC.

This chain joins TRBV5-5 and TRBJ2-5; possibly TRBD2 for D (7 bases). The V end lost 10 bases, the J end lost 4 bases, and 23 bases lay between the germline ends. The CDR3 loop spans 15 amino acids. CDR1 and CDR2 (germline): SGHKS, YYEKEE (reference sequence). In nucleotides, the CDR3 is TGTGCCGGGGGGGCAACGGGAGCTTATCGAGAGACCCAGTACTTC. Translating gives CAGGATGAYRETQYF.

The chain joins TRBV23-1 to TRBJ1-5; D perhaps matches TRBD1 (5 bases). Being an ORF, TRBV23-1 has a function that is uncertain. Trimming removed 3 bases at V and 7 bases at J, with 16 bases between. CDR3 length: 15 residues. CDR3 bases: TGCGCCAGCAGTCAGTGGAGGGACCGAAAGCAGCCCCAGCATTTT. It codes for CASSQWRDRKQPQHF.

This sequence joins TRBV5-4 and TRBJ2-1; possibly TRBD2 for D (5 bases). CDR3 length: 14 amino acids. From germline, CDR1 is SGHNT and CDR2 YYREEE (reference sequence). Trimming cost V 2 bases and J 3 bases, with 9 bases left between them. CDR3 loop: CASSLLTNYNEQFF. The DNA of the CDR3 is TGTGCCAGCAGCTTATTGACTAACTACAATGAGCAGTTCTTC.

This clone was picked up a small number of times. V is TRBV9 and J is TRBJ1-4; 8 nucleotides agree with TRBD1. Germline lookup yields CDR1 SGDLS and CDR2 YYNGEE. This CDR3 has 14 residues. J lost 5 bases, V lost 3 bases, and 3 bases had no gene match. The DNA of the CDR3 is TGTGCCAGCAGCGCAGGACAGGGAAATGAAAAACTGTTTTTT. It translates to CASSAGQGNEKLFF. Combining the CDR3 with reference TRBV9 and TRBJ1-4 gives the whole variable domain DSGVTQTPKHLITATGQRVTLRCSPRSGDLSVYWYQQSLDQGLQFLIQYYNGEERAKGNILERFSAQQFPDLHSELNLSSLELGDSALYFCASSAGQGNEKLFFGSGTQLSVL.

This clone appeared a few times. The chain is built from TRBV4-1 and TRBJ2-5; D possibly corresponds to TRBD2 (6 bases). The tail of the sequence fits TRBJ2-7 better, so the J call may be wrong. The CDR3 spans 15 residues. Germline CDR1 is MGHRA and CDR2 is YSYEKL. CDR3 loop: CASSQDWRGLYEQYF. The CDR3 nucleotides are TGCGCCAGCAGCCAAGATTGGCGGGGCCTCTACGAGCAGTACTTC.

The CDR3 DNA reads as TGCAGCGTTGCAGGACAGACTTTTGGCTACACCTTC. Translated: CSVAGQTFGYTF. The chain carries TRBV29-1 and TRBJ1-2, with D possibly TRBD1 on 6 matching bases. CDR3 length equals 12 residues. Between the trimmed V and J ends, which lost 4 bases and 7 bases, there was a span of 13 bases. Per the germline V gene, CDR1 is SQVTM and CDR2 is ANQGSEA.

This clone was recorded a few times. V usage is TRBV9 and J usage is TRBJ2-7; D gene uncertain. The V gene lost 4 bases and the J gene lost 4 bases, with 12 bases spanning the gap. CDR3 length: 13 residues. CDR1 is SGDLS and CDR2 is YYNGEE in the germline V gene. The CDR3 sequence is CASSSLPGYEQYF. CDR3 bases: TGTGCCAGCAGCTCTTTACCCGGTTACGAGCAGTACTTC.

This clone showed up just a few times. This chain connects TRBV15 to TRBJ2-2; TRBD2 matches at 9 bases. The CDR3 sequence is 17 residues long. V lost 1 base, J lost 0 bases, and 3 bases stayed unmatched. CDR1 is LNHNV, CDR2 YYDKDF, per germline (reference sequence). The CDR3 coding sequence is TGTGCCACCAGCAGAGTTCTAGCGGGAACGAACACCGGGGAGCTGTTTTTT. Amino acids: CATSRVLAGTNTGELFF. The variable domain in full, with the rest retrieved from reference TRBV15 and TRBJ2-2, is DAMVIQNPRYQVTQFGKPVTLSCSQTLNHNVMYWYQQKSSQAPKLLFHYYDKDFNNEADTPDNFQSRRPNTSFCFLDIRSPGLGDTAMYLCATSRVLAGTNTGELFFGEGSRLTVL.

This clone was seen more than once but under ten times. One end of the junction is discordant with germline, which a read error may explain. The CDR3 DNA is TGCGCCAGCAGCCAAGAATCGGCGGGGCACTTC. Translated: CASSQESAGHF. This rearrangement joins TRBV4-1 to TRBJ2-7; D is possibly TRBD2 (6 bases). Per the germline V gene, CDR1 is MGHRA and CDR2 is YSYEKL. CDR3 length: 11 residues.

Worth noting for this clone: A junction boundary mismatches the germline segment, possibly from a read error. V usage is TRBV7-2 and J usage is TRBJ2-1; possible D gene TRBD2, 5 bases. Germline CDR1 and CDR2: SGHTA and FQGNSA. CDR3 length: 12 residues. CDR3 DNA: TGCGCCAGCAGCCGCCGGGGAGATGAGCAGTTCTTC. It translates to CASSRRGDEQFF.

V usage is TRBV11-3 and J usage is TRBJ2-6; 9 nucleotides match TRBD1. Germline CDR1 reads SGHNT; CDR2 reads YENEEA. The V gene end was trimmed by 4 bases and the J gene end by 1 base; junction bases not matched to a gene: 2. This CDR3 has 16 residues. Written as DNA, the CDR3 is TGTGCCAGCAGCTCCGGGACAGGGTCTGGGGCCAACGTCCTGACTTTC. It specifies CASSSGTGSGANVLTF. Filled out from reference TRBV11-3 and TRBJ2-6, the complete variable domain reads EAGVVQSPRYKIIEKKQPVAFWCNPISGHNTLYWYLQNLGQGPELLIRYENEEAVDDSQLPKDRFSAERLKGVDSTLKIQPAELGDSAVYLCASSSGTGSGANVLTFGAGSRLTVL.

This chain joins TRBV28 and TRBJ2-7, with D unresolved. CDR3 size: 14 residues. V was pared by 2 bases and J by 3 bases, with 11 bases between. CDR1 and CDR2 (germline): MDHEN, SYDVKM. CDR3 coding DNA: TGTGCCAGCAGTTTAGGCGGAGCCGGCTACGAGCAGTACTTC. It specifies CASSLGGAGYEQYF.

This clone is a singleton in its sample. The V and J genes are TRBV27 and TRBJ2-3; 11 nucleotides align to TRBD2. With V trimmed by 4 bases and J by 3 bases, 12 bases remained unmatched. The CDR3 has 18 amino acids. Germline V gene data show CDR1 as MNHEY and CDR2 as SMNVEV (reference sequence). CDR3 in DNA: TGTGCCAGCAGTTCGCCTTCCGCTAGCGGGAGGAGTACAGATACGCAGTATTTT. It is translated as CASSSPSASGRSTDTQYF.

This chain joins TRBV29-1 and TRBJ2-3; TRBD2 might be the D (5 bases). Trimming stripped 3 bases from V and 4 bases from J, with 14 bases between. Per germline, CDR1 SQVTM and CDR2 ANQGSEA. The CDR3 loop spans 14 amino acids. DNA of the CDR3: TGCAGCGTTGACGGTAGCGAAGGGTCAGATACGCAGTATTTT. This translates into CSVDGSEGSDTQYF.

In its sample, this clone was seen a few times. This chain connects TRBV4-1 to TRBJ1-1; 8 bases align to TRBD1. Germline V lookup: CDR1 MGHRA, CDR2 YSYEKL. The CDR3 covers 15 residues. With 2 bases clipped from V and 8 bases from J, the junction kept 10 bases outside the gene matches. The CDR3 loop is CASSQPDRERLEAFF. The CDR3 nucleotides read TGCGCCAGCAGCCAACCGGACAGGGAGCGGCTCGAAGCTTTCTTT.

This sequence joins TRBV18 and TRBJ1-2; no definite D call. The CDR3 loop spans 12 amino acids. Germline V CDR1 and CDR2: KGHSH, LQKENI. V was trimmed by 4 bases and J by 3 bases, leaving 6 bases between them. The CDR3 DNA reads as TGTGCCAGCTCACGCGGTGACTATGGCTACACCTTC. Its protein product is CASSRGDYGYTF. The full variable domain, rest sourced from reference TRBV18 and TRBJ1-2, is NAGVMQNPRHLVRRRGQEARLRCSPMKGHSHVYWYRQLPEEGLKFMVYLQKENIIDESGMPKERFSAEFPKEGPSILRIQQVVRGDSAAYFCASSRGDYGYTFGSGTRLTVV.

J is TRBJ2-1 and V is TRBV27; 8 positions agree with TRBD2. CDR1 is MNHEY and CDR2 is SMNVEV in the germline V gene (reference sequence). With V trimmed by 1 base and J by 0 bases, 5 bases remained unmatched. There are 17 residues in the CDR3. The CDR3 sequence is CASSLFTAGVSYNEQFF. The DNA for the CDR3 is TGTGCCAGCAGTTTATTTACAGCGGGGGTCTCCTACAATGAGCAGTTCTTC.

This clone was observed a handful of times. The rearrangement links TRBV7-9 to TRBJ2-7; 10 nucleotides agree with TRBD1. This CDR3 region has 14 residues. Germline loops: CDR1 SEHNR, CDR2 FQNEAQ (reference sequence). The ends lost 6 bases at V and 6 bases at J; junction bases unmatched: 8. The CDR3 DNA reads TGTGCCAGCAGTCGAGGGGACAGGGGAGGCGAGCAGTACTTC. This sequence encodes CASSRGDRGGEQYF.

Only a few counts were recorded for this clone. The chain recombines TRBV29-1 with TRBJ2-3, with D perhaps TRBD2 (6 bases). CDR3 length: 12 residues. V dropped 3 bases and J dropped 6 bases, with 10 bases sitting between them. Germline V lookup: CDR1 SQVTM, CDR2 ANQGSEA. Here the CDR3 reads CSVEPGGDTQYF. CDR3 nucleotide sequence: TGCAGCGTTGAGCCCGGGGGTGATACGCAGTATTTT.

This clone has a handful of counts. The CDR3 coding sequence is TGTGCCACCAAAGGGGGACAGACGATGAACACCGGGGAGCTGTTTTTT. Its protein is CATKGGQTMNTGELFF. This chain links TRBV28 with TRBJ2-2, with 7 bases that match TRBD1. The length of the CDR3 is 16 residues. The germline CDR1 and CDR2 sequences are MDHEN and SYDVKM. The J segment lost 1 base and the V segment lost 10 bases, leaving 12 bases of the junction unmatched.

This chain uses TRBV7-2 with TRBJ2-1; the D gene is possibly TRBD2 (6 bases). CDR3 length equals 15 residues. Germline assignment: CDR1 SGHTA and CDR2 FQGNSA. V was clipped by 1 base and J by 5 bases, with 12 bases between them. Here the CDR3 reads CASSLVGGMDNEQFF. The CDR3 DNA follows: TGTGCCAGCAGCTTAGTTGGCGGGATGGACAATGAGCAGTTCTTC.